This T cell receptor beta chain was recorded in a study of T cell responses to AZD1222 COVID-19 vaccine (dated by TCRdb to the early 2020s). Study-wide context: Because spike-specific TCR depth and breadth did not differ between the two schedules, AZD1222 recipients who got a second dose at roughly 4 weeks were pooled with those who got a second dose at roughly 12 weeks. TCR sequencing was performed for over 230 trial participants, of whom some 200 were given two doses of AZD1222 and 26 were given two doses of MenACWY control vaccine. Trial participants were enrolled by age into subgroups of 18-55, 56-69 and 70-plus years, and around 150, 28 and 57 TCR-sequenced participants, respectively, were included in these subgroups.

The paper's findings and limits, for the study overall: No day 14 peak-response samples were available, so repertoires were characterized only after the peak T cell response. The whole spike protein was spanned by vaccine-associated CD4 TCRs, and dominant responses were seen in regions 160-218 and 743-854. Nearly half of unique spike-specific TCRs reportedly recognized epitopes outside regions mutated in the B.1.351 and B.1.1.7 variants. Conclusions about previously exposed vaccinees were limited because only a handful of AZD1222 recipients were SARS-CoV-2 seropositive at baseline. Participants were mostly white British and included more females than males, and it was suggested by the authors that clonal diversity may have been underestimated. A significant rise in spike-specific TCR breadth and depth was observed after two AZD1222 doses relative to day 0 and relative to MenACWY recipients. The 56-69-year group was small, and its depth increase did not reach significance, likely because of low power.

This clone appeared once. The specificity of this receptor is unknown. Per-base quality was not reported, and no clone a single base away is much larger than it. There are 14 amino acids in the CDR3, from cysteine to phenylalanine inclusive. Only the CDR3 DNA stays, 42 bases, in frame from base 1. From the germline V gene (reference sequence), CDR1 is WNHNN and CDR2 is SYGVQD. V loses 6 bases at its end and J loses 4 bases; junction bases beyond the gene matches: 6. Per the publication, the time point label means: baseline before first vaccination. Vaccinee samples were obtained from the UK trials COV001 and COV002, which included a single-blind randomized controlled phase 2/3 trial of AZD1222 (ChAdOx1 nCoV-19) in healthy adults. For TCRbeta chain sequencing, PBMC samples were collected from trial participants at day 0 and at day 28 after the second dose. The CDR3 regions of human TCRbeta chains were analyzed by immunosequencing. Per the authors' processing: Repertoire TCRs were checked for matches against a reference library of SARS-CoV-2-specific TCRs that had been generated using the MIRA antigen-specificity platform. Breadth meant the fraction of unique TCRs that were SARS-CoV-2-associated, whereas depth meant the fraction of total T cells that were SARS-CoV-2-associated. Using the MIRA data, every spike-specific TCR was mapped to the spike region that the TCR reacted to and assigned to either a CD4 or a CD8 class. Log10-transformed breadth and depth values were compared by one-way ANOVA with Sidak's multiple comparisons tests. Entries here come from immuneACCESS through TCRdb and include only in-frame sequences with V and J called. Some clones fail to appear in such tables; in the studies checked, an unresolved V gene covers under half of the shortfall, and the cause of the remainder is unknown. V and J calls and clone size are those listed in that table; D and trimming were worked out from the DNA. The sample records approximately 110,000 clones, around 87% of which are singletons. Of the sample, 0.95% to 1.5% falls within the top ten clones.

Here the sequenced sample was peripheral blood, taken on day 0 of AZD1222 vaccination. The sequence was collected from an adult in good health. The chain is encoded by TRBV10-1 joined to TRBJ1-2, with 9 middle bases fitting TRBD1. The DNA sequence is given as TGCGCCAGCAGGGGACAGGGTATCGGCTATGGCTACACCTTC. Its protein product is CASRGQGIGYGYTF.